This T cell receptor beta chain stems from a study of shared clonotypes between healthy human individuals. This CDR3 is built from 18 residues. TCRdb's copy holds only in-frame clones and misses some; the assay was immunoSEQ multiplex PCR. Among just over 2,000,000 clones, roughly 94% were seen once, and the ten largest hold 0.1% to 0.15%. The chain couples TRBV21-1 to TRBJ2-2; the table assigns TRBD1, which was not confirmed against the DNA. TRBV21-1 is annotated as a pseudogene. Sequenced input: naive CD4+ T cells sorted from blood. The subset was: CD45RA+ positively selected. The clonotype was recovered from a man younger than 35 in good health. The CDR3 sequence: CASRRDRARPWNTGELFF. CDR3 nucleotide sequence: TGTGCCAGCAGGAGGGACAGGGCTCGCCCATGGAACACCGGGGAGCTGTTTTTT.